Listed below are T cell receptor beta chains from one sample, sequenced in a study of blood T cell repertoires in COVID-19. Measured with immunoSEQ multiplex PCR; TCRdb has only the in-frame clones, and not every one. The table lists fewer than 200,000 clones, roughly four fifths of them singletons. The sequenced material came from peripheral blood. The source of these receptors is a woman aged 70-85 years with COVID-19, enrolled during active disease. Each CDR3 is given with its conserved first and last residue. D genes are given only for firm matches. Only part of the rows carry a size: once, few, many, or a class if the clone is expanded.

CDR3 DNA: TGTGCCAGCAGCTTAAGGACAGGGGTCAATCAGCCCCAGCATTTT
CDR3 protein: CASSLRTGVNQPQHF
D gene: TRBD1
clone size: NA
J gene: TRBJ1-5
V gene: TRBV7-2

CDR3 DNA: TGTGCCAGCAGCCAAGATCCCTTAGCGGGAGCAATTCACGAGCAGTACTTC
CDR3 protein: CASSQDPLAGAIHEQYF
D gene: TRBD2
clone size: NA
J gene: TRBJ2-7
V gene: TRBV3-1/TRBV3-2

CDR3 DNA: TGTGCCAGCTCACCCGAGGGTAGCAATCAGCCCCAGCATTTT
CDR3 protein: CASSPEGSNQPQHF
D gene: NA
clone size: NA
J gene: TRBJ1-5
V gene: TRBV18

CDR3 DNA: TGTGCCAGTAGTATGGTGGGAGGGCCAGCAGATACGCAGTATTTT
CDR3 protein: CASSMVGGPADTQYF
D gene: TRBD2
clone size: NA
J gene: TRBJ2-3
V gene: TRBV19

CDR3 DNA: TGTGCCATCAGTGAGATCCCTCGGGGCACAGATACGCAGTATTTT
CDR3 protein: CAISEIPRGTDTQYF
D gene: NA
clone size: NA
J gene: TRBJ2-3
V gene: TRBV10-3

CDR3 DNA: TGTGCCAGCAGTTCGGGATTTGGGCCTTATGGCTACACCTTC
CDR3 protein: CASSSGFGPYGYTF
D gene: NA
clone size: few
J gene: TRBJ1-2
V gene: TRBV2

CDR3 DNA: TGTGCCAGCAGCTTACAGGGAAAAGGTCTGGGACAGCCCCAGCATTTT
CDR3 protein: CASSLQGKGLGQPQHF
D gene: NA
clone size: NA
J gene: TRBJ1-5
V gene: TRBV7-7

CDR3 DNA: TGTGCCAGCATTAGGAGACAGGGAGTAAGGGAGCAGTACTTC
CDR3 protein: CASIRRQGVREQYF
D gene: TRBD1
clone size: NA
J gene: TRBJ2-7
V gene: TRBV28

CDR3 DNA: TGTGCCAGCAGGGAAGGGGGGGTTGTCGGCGGCGAGCAGTACTTC
CDR3 protein: CASREGGVVGGEQYF
D gene: NA
clone size: NA
J gene: TRBJ2-7
V gene: TRBV28

CDR3 DNA: TGTGCCAGCGCGCCCGACAGGGTTGGTGAAAAACTGTTTTTT
CDR3 protein: CASAPDRVGEKLFF
D gene: TRBD1
clone size: NA
J gene: TRBJ1-4
V gene: TRBV2

CDR3 DNA: TGTGCCTGGAGGGGCCAGGGTAAGCAGTACTTC
CDR3 protein: CAWRGQGKQYF
D gene: NA
clone size: NA
J gene: TRBJ2-7
V gene: TRBV30

CDR3 DNA: TGTGCCAGCAGTTTGGTAGCGGGAGGCCTCTACGAGCAGTACTTC
CDR3 protein: CASSLVAGGLYEQYF
D gene: TRBD2
clone size: NA
J gene: TRBJ2-7
V gene: TRBV6-2/TRBV6-3

CDR3 DNA: TGTGCCAGCAGCTTGGGGCTAGCGGGAGATGGAAGTACGCAGTATTTT
CDR3 protein: CASSLGLAGDGSTQYF
D gene: TRBD2
clone size: NA
J gene: TRBJ2-3
V gene: TRBV5-4

CDR3 DNA: TGTGCCACCAGCACTTACAGCGGGAGAGGCCCCCATGAGCAGTTCTTC
CDR3 protein: CATSTYSGRGPHEQFF
D gene: TRBD2
clone size: NA
J gene: TRBJ2-1
V gene: TRBV15

CDR3 DNA: TGTGCCAGCAGTGGGACAGGGGCGGTTCAGCCCCAGCATTTT
CDR3 protein: CASSGTGAVQPQHF
D gene: TRBD1
clone size: NA
J gene: TRBJ1-5
V gene: TRBV2

CDR3 DNA: TGTGCCAGCAGTTACGGGCGGGAGGGAGGCAATGAGCAGTTCTTC
CDR3 protein: CASSYGREGGNEQFF
D gene: TRBD2
clone size: NA
J gene: TRBJ2-1
V gene: TRBV6-2/TRBV6-3

CDR3 DNA: TGCAGTGCTAGTGGTCTAGCGGGAGAAGGTAACACAGATACGCAGTATTTT
CDR3 protein: CSASGLAGEGNTDTQYF
D gene: TRBD2
clone size: few
J gene: TRBJ2-3
V gene: TRBV20-1

CDR3 DNA: TGTGCCAGCAGTTTACCGGGACAGGGGGCGCGCACCGGGGAGCTGTTTTTT
CDR3 protein: CASSLPGQGARTGELFF
D gene: TRBD1
clone size: NA
J gene: TRBJ2-2
V gene: TRBV28

CDR3 DNA: TGTGCCAGCAGCGGTCTCCTCAATTCACCCCTCCACTTT
CDR3 protein: CASSGLLNSPLHF
D gene: NA
clone size: NA
J gene: TRBJ1-6
V gene: TRBV28

CDR3 DNA: TGCGCCAGCAGCCAAGAAATCACAATTCCCTACGAGCAGTACTTC
CDR3 protein: CASSQEITIPYEQYF
D gene: NA
clone size: NA
J gene: TRBJ2-7
V gene: TRBV4-1

CDR3 DNA: TGTGCCATCAGGCGGGAGAGGGGCGGGGAGCTGTTTTTT
CDR3 protein: CAIRRERGGELFF
D gene: TRBD2
clone size: NA
J gene: TRBJ2-2
V gene: TRBV10-3

CDR3 DNA: TGTGCCAGCAGTCGGGACAGGGGAGGCTACGAGCAGTACTTC
CDR3 protein: CASSRDRGGYEQYF
D gene: TRBD1
clone size: NA
J gene: TRBJ2-7
V gene: TRBV2

CDR3 DNA: TGTGCAAGTCCCACTCTAAGGGGCTACAATGAGCAGTTCTTC
CDR3 protein: CASPTLRGYNEQFF
D gene: NA
clone size: NA
J gene: TRBJ2-1
V gene: TRBV12-2

CDR3 DNA: TGTGCCAGCAGCTCCTCTGGGACAGTCTATGGCTACACCTTC
CDR3 protein: CASSSSGTVYGYTF
D gene: TRBD1
clone size: NA
J gene: TRBJ1-2
V gene: TRBV28

CDR3 DNA: TGTGCCAGCAGCTTAGCGTCTAGCGGGCGTTCCTACGAGCAGTACTTC
CDR3 protein: CASSLASSGRSYEQYF
D gene: TRBD2
clone size: once
J gene: TRBJ2-7
V gene: TRBV7-2

CDR3 DNA: TGTGCCAGCAGTGGAACCCCCGGACAGCGTATTCTAAATGAAAAACTGTTTTTT
CDR3 protein: CASSGTPGQRILNEKLFF
D gene: NA
clone size: once
J gene: TRBJ1-4
V gene: TRBV2

CDR3 DNA: TGTGCCAGCTCTCCATTAAAAGGGGGAAGAACCGGAAACTATGGCTACACCTTC
CDR3 protein: CASSPLKGGRTGNYGYTF
D gene: NA
clone size: NA
J gene: TRBJ1-2
V gene: TRBV18

CDR3 DNA: TGTGCCAGCAGCCCCACCACTAGCCCGAACACCGGGGAGCTGTTTTTT
CDR3 protein: CASSPTTSPNTGELFF
D gene: NA
clone size: NA
J gene: TRBJ2-2
V gene: TRBV9

CDR3 DNA: TGTGCCAGCAGGCCTCACAGGGACAACTCACCCCTCCACTTT
CDR3 protein: CASRPHRDNSPLHF
D gene: NA
clone size: once
J gene: TRBJ1-6
V gene: TRBV3-1/TRBV3-2

CDR3 DNA: TGTGCCAGTAGTCTCGGGACTAGGGCCACCGGGGAGCTGTTTTTT
CDR3 protein: CASSLGTRATGELFF
D gene: TRBD2
clone size: NA
J gene: TRBJ2-2
V gene: TRBV19

CDR3 DNA: TGTGCCAGCAATTCTGGGGCCGGTCCCAATCAGCCCCAGCATTTT
CDR3 protein: CASNSGAGPNQPQHF
D gene: NA
clone size: NA
J gene: TRBJ1-5
V gene: TRBV6-6

CDR3 DNA: TGTGCCAGCAGCTTTTCCGGGACAACTCCTTACGAGCAGTACTTC
CDR3 protein: CASSFSGTTPYEQYF
D gene: NA
clone size: few
J gene: TRBJ2-7
V gene: TRBV7-2

CDR3 DNA: TGCGCCAGCAGCCTACAGGGGAATGGCAATCAGCCCCAGCATTTT
CDR3 protein: CASSLQGNGNQPQHF
D gene: TRBD1
clone size: NA
J gene: TRBJ1-5
V gene: TRBV5-1

CDR3 DNA: TGTGCCAGCAGTCATGCAGGGTCTTTCTACAATGAGCAGTTCTTC
CDR3 protein: CASSHAGSFYNEQFF
D gene: NA
clone size: NA
J gene: TRBJ2-1
V gene: TRBV6-2/TRBV6-3

CDR3 DNA: TGCAGCGTTGGTTCTTCTGGGGGCGCTGGGGCCAACGTCCTGACTTTC
CDR3 protein: CSVGSSGGAGANVLTF
D gene: NA
clone size: NA
J gene: TRBJ2-6
V gene: TRBV29-1

CDR3 DNA: TGTGCCAGCTCACCGGACATTGAAGAGACCCAGTACTTC
CDR3 protein: CASSPDIEETQYF
D gene: NA
clone size: NA
J gene: TRBJ2-5
V gene: TRBV18

CDR3 DNA: TGTGCCAGTAGCCCGGACAGCCGCAATCAGCCCCAGCATTTT
CDR3 protein: CASSPDSRNQPQHF
D gene: NA
clone size: NA
J gene: TRBJ1-5
V gene: TRBV19

CDR3 DNA: TGTGCCAGCAGCTTAAGAAGTTCGGAGGGAGGGGAGCTGTTTTTT
CDR3 protein: CASSLRSSEGGELFF
D gene: NA
clone size: NA
J gene: TRBJ2-2
V gene: TRBV7-2

CDR3 DNA: TGTGCCAGTAGTGTTACAGGGGACTCCTATAATTCACCCCTCCACTTT
CDR3 protein: CASSVTGDSYNSPLHF
D gene: TRBD1
clone size: NA
J gene: TRBJ1-6
V gene: TRBV19

CDR3 DNA: TGTGCCAGCAGCCACGAGACAGGCGTCAAGAGGACCCAGTACTTC
CDR3 protein: CASSHETGVKRTQYF
D gene: NA
clone size: NA
J gene: TRBJ2-5
V gene: TRBV3-1/TRBV3-2

CDR3 DNA: TGTGCCAGCTCACCAGGGACAGGTTCTAGGGTCGAGCAGTACTTC
CDR3 protein: CASSPGTGSRVEQYF
D gene: TRBD1
clone size: NA
J gene: TRBJ2-7
V gene: TRBV18

CDR3 DNA: TGTGCCAGCAGCTTGATCCAGGGGGCCCGTGAAGCTTTCTTT
CDR3 protein: CASSLIQGAREAFF
D gene: TRBD1
clone size: NA
J gene: TRBJ1-1
V gene: TRBV5-5

CDR3 DNA: TGTGCCACCAGCAGAGGACTAGCGGGAGCAGGGTCCACAGATACGCAGTATTTT
CDR3 protein: CATSRGLAGAGSTDTQYF
D gene: TRBD2
clone size: NA
J gene: TRBJ2-3
V gene: TRBV15

CDR3 DNA: TGCGCCAGCAGCTTGTCAGGAAACTCCTACAATGAGCAGTTCTTC
CDR3 protein: CASSLSGNSYNEQFF
D gene: NA
clone size: once
J gene: TRBJ2-1
V gene: TRBV5-1

CDR3 DNA: TGCGCCAGCAGCTTCTCGGAGAGGTCGGAGCAGTACTTC
CDR3 protein: CASSFSERSEQYF
D gene: NA
clone size: once
J gene: TRBJ2-7
V gene: TRBV5-1

CDR3 DNA: TGTGCCAGCAGCCTTCTAGCGACAGATACGCAGTATTTT
CDR3 protein: CASSLLATDTQYF
D gene: NA
clone size: NA
J gene: TRBJ2-3
V gene: TRBV5-4

CDR3 DNA: TGTGCCAGCAGCTCCGAACAGGGATCTTTCTACGAGCAGTACTTC
CDR3 protein: CASSSEQGSFYEQYF
D gene: NA
clone size: NA
J gene: TRBJ2-7
V gene: TRBV7-2

CDR3 DNA: TGTGCCAGCAGCCAGGGGGATATATCTGGAAACACCATATATTTT
CDR3 protein: CASSQGDISGNTIYF
D gene: TRBD1
clone size: few
J gene: TRBJ1-3
V gene: TRBV7-9

CDR3 DNA: TGTGCCAGCGAGGTACAGGGAAGGAATGGCTACACCTTC
CDR3 protein: CASEVQGRNGYTF
D gene: NA
clone size: few
J gene: TRBJ1-2
V gene: TRBV28

CDR3 DNA: TGTGCCAGCAGCTTGAATTCAATTGTCGTTGACAGAGAAGCTTTCTTT
CDR3 protein: CASSLNSIVVDREAFF
D gene: NA
clone size: NA
J gene: TRBJ1-1
V gene: TRBV5-4

CDR3 DNA: TGTGCCAGTAGTACTAGCGTCCTCTCCTACAATGAGCAGTTCTTC
CDR3 protein: CASSTSVLSYNEQFF
D gene: NA
clone size: NA
J gene: TRBJ2-1
V gene: TRBV19

CDR3 DNA: TGTGCCAGCAGTTACTCCGGACAGGGAAGGGTCGGAGCTTTCTTT
CDR3 protein: CASSYSGQGRVGAFF
D gene: TRBD1
clone size: once
J gene: TRBJ1-1
V gene: TRBV6-5

CDR3 DNA: TGTGCCAGCACCCAACAGGGGGCACGGGAGCAGTACTTC
CDR3 protein: CASTQQGAREQYF
D gene: TRBD1
clone size: few
J gene: TRBJ2-7
V gene: TRBV3-1/TRBV3-2

CDR3 DNA: TGTGCCAGCAGCCTTTGGAGGACTAGCGGGACAGATACGCAGTATTTT
CDR3 protein: CASSLWRTSGTDTQYF
D gene: TRBD2
clone size: NA
J gene: TRBJ2-3
V gene: TRBV27

CDR3 DNA: TGCGCCAGCAGCTTGGACGGCCGCGGGGAGCAGTTCTTC
CDR3 protein: CASSLDGRGEQFF
D gene: NA
clone size: NA
J gene: TRBJ2-1
V gene: TRBV5-1

CDR3 DNA: TGTGCCAGCAGTTTACAGATTAATTCACCCCTCCACTTT
CDR3 protein: CASSLQINSPLHF
D gene: NA
clone size: NA
J gene: TRBJ1-6
V gene: TRBV12-3/TRBV12-4

CDR3 DNA: TGTGCCAGCAGCGTAGAACCCGGGACAGGGAAGGGGTATGGCTACACCTTC
CDR3 protein: CASSVEPGTGKGYGYTF
D gene: TRBD1
clone size: NA
J gene: TRBJ1-2
V gene: TRBV9